A selection of T cell receptor beta chains follows, all from one sample in a study of T-cell memory formation after mild COVID-19. A single record per CDR3 protein comes from TCRdb applying MiXCR to the 5' RACE reads. The repertoire holds 300,000 or so distinct CDR3 sequences, about 16% seen once, with 22% in the top ten. Sequenced sample: PBMCs or a T cell subset sorted from them (not recorded which). The receptors stem from a man between 18 and 29 years old who had mild COVID-19 (a few samples of this study predate the infection). Cell type and time point are not known. The CDR3 runs from the conserved cysteine through the conserved F or W. D genes are given only for firm matches. Where a row states a size, it is once, few, many or the class of an expanded clone; other rows omit it.

d_gene: TRBD1; abundance: NA; v_gene: TRBV7-6; j_gene: TRBJ2-5; CDR3aa: CASIDLDREETQYF
d_gene: TRBD1; abundance: once; v_gene: TRBV7-6; j_gene: TRBJ2-7; CDR3aa: CASSRTGGYAKQYF
d_gene: NA; abundance: many; v_gene: TRBV12-3/TRBV12-4; j_gene: TRBJ2-2; CDR3aa: CASSFSGWELFF
d_gene: NA; abundance: few; v_gene: TRBV7-9; j_gene: TRBJ1-2; CDR3aa: CASSSDNSGGYTF
d_gene: NA; abundance: many; v_gene: TRBV5-8; j_gene: TRBJ2-4; CDR3aa: CASSLSGGDQNIQYF
d_gene: NA; abundance: NA; v_gene: TRBV7-9; j_gene: TRBJ2-5; CDR3aa: CASSLGYGETQYF
d_gene: TRBD1; abundance: NA; v_gene: TRBV19; j_gene: TRBJ2-3; CDR3aa: CASIKRDRGGDTQYF
d_gene: NA; abundance: few; v_gene: TRBV7-2; j_gene: TRBJ1-5; CDR3aa: CASSLDQTGSNQPQHF
d_gene: TRBD1; abundance: NA; v_gene: TRBV4-3; j_gene: TRBJ1-2; CDR3aa: CASSQELTGVLGYTF
d_gene: TRBD1; abundance: NA; v_gene: TRBV7-2; j_gene: TRBJ1-6; CDR3aa: CASSLVTGGSYNSPLHF
d_gene: TRBD1; abundance: few; v_gene: TRBV7-3; j_gene: TRBJ2-4; CDR3aa: CASSPRGQGTGENIQYF
d_gene: NA; abundance: few; v_gene: TRBV7-9; j_gene: TRBJ1-6; CDR3aa: CASSVQNSPLHF
d_gene: NA; abundance: few; v_gene: TRBV5-1; j_gene: TRBJ2-1; CDR3aa: CASSGQGPGEQFF
d_gene: TRBD1; abundance: few; v_gene: TRBV7-2; j_gene: TRBJ1-2; CDR3aa: CASSNRGGYTF
d_gene: TRBD1; abundance: few; v_gene: TRBV19; j_gene: TRBJ2-5; CDR3aa: CASSTDRGRWKTQYF
d_gene: NA; abundance: NA; v_gene: TRBV19; j_gene: TRBJ1-2; CDR3aa: CASSMGGVNYGYTF
d_gene: NA; abundance: few; v_gene: TRBV4-2; j_gene: TRBJ1-3; CDR3aa: CASSTYGGTSGNTIYF
d_gene: TRBD1; abundance: few; v_gene: TRBV6-1; j_gene: TRBJ2-1; CDR3aa: CASSTHRGLNEQFF
d_gene: NA; abundance: few; v_gene: TRBV27; j_gene: TRBJ2-5; CDR3aa: CASSFEGGYMEAQYF
d_gene: TRBD1; abundance: NA; v_gene: TRBV4-1; j_gene: TRBJ1-1; CDR3aa: CASSQAGTENTEAFF
d_gene: TRBD2; abundance: few; v_gene: TRBV7-2; j_gene: TRBJ2-5; CDR3aa: CASAVTSVGETQYF
d_gene: NA; abundance: many; v_gene: TRBV7-3; j_gene: TRBJ1-1; CDR3aa: CASSSTGTTEAFF
d_gene: NA; abundance: NA; v_gene: TRBV5-1; j_gene: TRBJ1-2; CDR3aa: CASSQLNYGYTF
d_gene: NA; abundance: NA; v_gene: TRBV4-2; j_gene: TRBJ2-1; CDR3aa: CASSQDGAMDNEQFF
d_gene: NA; abundance: few; v_gene: TRBV7-2; j_gene: TRBJ1-1; CDR3aa: CASSLSPGGWGAHTEAFF
d_gene: TRBD1; abundance: NA; v_gene: TRBV2; j_gene: TRBJ2-2; CDR3aa: CASDLGQGATGELFF
d_gene: NA; abundance: NA; v_gene: TRBV6-6; j_gene: TRBJ1-5; CDR3aa: CASKGQSLNQPQHF
d_gene: TRBD2; abundance: NA; v_gene: TRBV9; j_gene: TRBJ2-5; CDR3aa: CASGLGAGARETQYF
d_gene: NA; abundance: once; v_gene: TRBV7-2; j_gene: TRBJ2-1; CDR3aa: CATSRSVGEQFF
d_gene: NA; abundance: few; v_gene: TRBV4-1; j_gene: TRBJ2-1; CDR3aa: CASSQDPSGGSRGAGQFF
d_gene: TRBD1; abundance: few; v_gene: TRBV19; j_gene: TRBJ2-2; CDR3aa: CASRLTGDFTGELFF
d_gene: NA; abundance: NA; v_gene: TRBV27; j_gene: TRBJ2-5; CDR3aa: CASSSLGTLGIETQYF
d_gene: TRBD1; abundance: few; v_gene: TRBV5-1; j_gene: TRBJ2-2; CDR3aa: CASSAWTGIAGELFF
d_gene: NA; abundance: few; v_gene: TRBV12-3/TRBV12-4; j_gene: TRBJ2-5; CDR3aa: CASSYLAEETQYF
d_gene: NA; abundance: few; v_gene: TRBV2; j_gene: TRBJ2-7; CDR3aa: CASRKDGSSYEQYF
d_gene: TRBD2; abundance: few; v_gene: TRBV6-2/TRBV6-3; j_gene: TRBJ2-5; CDR3aa: CASSSFRLAGNQETQYF
d_gene: NA; abundance: NA; v_gene: TRBV6-6; j_gene: TRBJ1-1; CDR3aa: CASSPALTEAFF
d_gene: TRBD1; abundance: NA; v_gene: TRBV7-9; j_gene: TRBJ1-6; CDR3aa: CASSLTGLGSPLHF
d_gene: NA; abundance: many; v_gene: TRBV29-1; j_gene: TRBJ1-5; CDR3aa: CSVEDGRGGNQPQHF
d_gene: TRBD1; abundance: NA; v_gene: TRBV27; j_gene: TRBJ1-5; CDR3aa: CASSFRDRAHQPQHF
d_gene: TRBD1; abundance: few; v_gene: TRBV6-5; j_gene: TRBJ1-1; CDR3aa: CASSYAGQGTGREAFF
d_gene: NA; abundance: NA; v_gene: TRBV18; j_gene: TRBJ2-7; CDR3aa: CASSPRGPYEQYF
d_gene: NA; abundance: few; v_gene: TRBV6-2/TRBV6-3; j_gene: TRBJ2-3; CDR3aa: CAANGGSTDTQYF
d_gene: TRBD1; abundance: NA; v_gene: TRBV10-3; j_gene: TRBJ2-7; CDR3aa: CAISVGGTGSYEQYF